This T cell receptor beta chain comes out of a study of blood T cell repertoires in COVID-19. The germline V gene has CDR1 LGHNA and CDR2 YNFKEQ. J was trimmed by 3 bases and V by 1 base; bases with no gene match: 1. This CDR3 has 14 residues. Produced via immunoSEQ multiplex PCR; TCRdb's table is partial and in-frame only. Of about 210,000 clones listed, approximately 84% are singletons. The clonotype was recovered from a woman between 50 and 59 years old with active or convalescent COVID-19. The V call is TRBV4-2, the J call TRBJ2-5; 8 bases are shared with TRBD1. The sequenced sample was peripheral blood. CDR3 nucleotides: TGTGCCAGCAGCCAAGGGGGACAGGAAGAGACCCAGTACTTC. Protein product: CASSQGGQEETQYF.